The clone carrying this TCR beta chain appeared once. Cohorts were assigned according to the clinical history that participants reported. Losses at the gene ends were 7 bases for V and 4 bases for J; bases not matched to a gene: 4. This CDR3 has 14 residues. Germline loops: CDR1 MNHEY, CDR2 SMNVEV (reference sequence). The sample comes from a study of blood T cell repertoires in COVID-19. Turning to the study itself: COVID-19 samples from acute and convalescent phases originated in the United States, Italy and Spain. The analysed material was cDNA or gDNA that came from T cells, B-cell-depleted T cells, or PBMCs.

Original processing methods: Reference gene primer amplification gave estimated nucleated cell counts. Repertoires were generated with immunoSEQ multiplex PCR, while TCRdb's copy carries only in-frame clones and drops some. V and J calls plus clone size are reproduced from that table; the DNA served to infer D and trimming. The sample lists 200,000 to 250,000 clones, about 86% seen once, with 3% to 4.5% in the top ten. Sequenced material: PBMCs or T cells enriched from blood (not recorded which). This chain joins TRBV27 and TRBJ1-4, with 9 bases fitting TRBD1. The clonotype originates from a woman between 35 and 50 years old with acute COVID-19. The CDR3 DNA reads TGTGCCAGCACACCGGGACAGGGTAATGAAAAACTGTTTTTT. Translating gives CASTPGQGNEKLFF.